A selection of T cell receptor beta chains follows, all from one sample in a study of vaccination effects on CD4 cells after COVID-19. No antigen has been identified for these receptors. Profiling relied on immunoSEQ multiplex PCR, and the TCRdb table lists in-frame clones only, not all of them. The sample carries around 22,000 clones, 60% to 80% recorded once. The sample consisted of CD4+ T cells from PBMCs cultured with HCoV-229E spike peptides, taken after COVID-19 vaccination. The source of these receptors is a human donor who received a COVID-19 vaccine. Each CDR3 is given with its conserved first and last residue. The order of the fields is V gene, D gene, CDR3 length, J gene, clone size, CDR3 protein, CDR3 DNA. The D gene is left open where the match is weak. Clone size appears in some rows only: once, few, many, or a class for an expanded clone.

TRBV5-5	NA	14	TRBJ1-2	NA	CASSPQGPNYGYTF	TGTGCCAGCAGCCCCCAGGGCCCTAACTATGGCTACACCTTC
TRBV10-1	NA	13	TRBJ2-5	once	CASSGGTQETQYF	TGCGCCAGCAGTGGAGGGACGCAAGAGACCCAGTACTTC
TRBV29-1	NA	14	TRBJ1-3	NA	CSVATGSVGNTIYF	TGCAGCGTTGCTACAGGGTCAGTTGGAAACACCATATATTTT
TRBV27	NA	9	TRBJ2-1	NA	CATDHEQFF	TGTGCCACGGACCATGAGCAGTTCTTC
TRBV5-1	TRBD2	19	TRBJ2-7	NA	CASSFKTSGRAVSVYEQYF	TGCGCCAGCAGCTTTAAGACTAGCGGGAGGGCCGTTTCGGTCTACGAGCAGTACTTC
TRBV10-3	TRBD2	16	TRBJ2-3	NA	CAISDIGAGETDTQYF	TGTGCCATCAGTGACATTGGGGCGGGGGAGACAGATACGCAGTATTTT
TRBV18	NA	15	TRBJ2-1	NA	CASSPPSLSYNEQFF	TGTGCCAGCTCACCACCGTCCCTTTCCTACAATGAGCAGTTCTTC
TRBV12-3/TRBV12-4	NA	12	TRBJ1-2	NA	CASRVPADGYTF	TGTGCCAGCAGGGTCCCGGCGGATGGCTACACCTTC
TRBV6-5	NA	15	TRBJ2-3	NA	CASSKGASNSDTQYF	TGTGCCAGCAGCAAAGGCGCATCAAACTCAGATACGCAGTATTTT
TRBV18	NA	14	TRBJ2-3	NA	CASSPPIRTDTQYF	TGTGCCAGCTCACCACCGATCCGCACAGATACGCAGTATTTT
TRBV5-1	NA	16	TRBJ2-3	NA	CASSLLPPGQTDTQYF	TGCGCCAGCAGCTTGTTGCCGCCCGGCCAGACAGATACGCAGTATTTT
TRBV19	TRBD2	16	TRBJ2-3	NA	CATHPRTSGSTDTQYF	TGTGCCACGCACCCCCGGACTAGCGGAAGCACAGATACGCAGTATTTT
TRBV4-1	TRBD1	15	TRBJ1-3	few	CASSQPGTAGNTIYF	TGCGCCAGCAGCCAACCCGGGACAGCCGGAAACACCATATATTTT
TRBV7-9	TRBD1	14	TRBJ1-2	NA	CASSIPGQNYGYTF	TGTGCCAGCAGCATCCCGGGACAGAACTATGGCTACACCTTC
TRBV9	NA	16	TRBJ1-1	NA	CASSWGEGRMSTEAFF	TGTGCCAGCAGTTGGGGGGAGGGCAGAATGAGCACTGAAGCTTTCTTT
TRBV10-1	NA	14	TRBJ1-3	NA	CASRAEGRGNTIYF	TGCGCCAGCAGAGCCGAGGGAAGAGGAAACACCATATATTTT
TRBV10-3	TRBD2	14	TRBJ2-3	once	CAISVGGDTDTQYF	TGTGCCATCAGTGTCGGGGGGGACACAGATACGCAGTATTTT
TRBV9	TRBD1	16	TRBJ2-3	NA	CASSPRQGAYTDTQYF	TGTGCCAGCAGCCCACGACAGGGGGCCTACACAGATACGCAGTATTTT
TRBV5-1	NA	13	TRBJ2-3	once	CASSLQGTDTQYF	TGCGCCAGCAGCCTACAGGGAACAGATACGCAGTATTTT
TRBV6-5	NA	13	TRBJ2-7	NA	CASRGDSTYEQYF	TGTGCCAGCAGGGGGGACTCAACCTACGAGCAGTACTTC
TRBV7-9	NA	15	TRBJ1-1	NA	CASSLGQTGRTEAFF	TGTGCCAGCAGCTTAGGACAGACAGGAAGAACTGAAGCTTTCTTT
TRBV5-1	NA	16	TRBJ2-1	NA	CASSLGGSSSYNEQFF	TGCGCCAGCAGCTTGGGGGGGTCCAGCTCCTACAATGAGCAGTTCTTC
TRBV25-1	NA	13	TRBJ2-7	NA	CASSDTGSYEQYF	TGTGCCAGCAGTGACACAGGGAGTTACGAGCAGTACTTC
TRBV19	NA	13	TRBJ1-5	NA	CASSPYSNQPQHF	TGTGCCAGTAGTCCTTATAGCAATCAGCCCCAGCATTTT
TRBV27	TRBD1	13	TRBJ2-7	NA	CASSPPDRDEQYF	TGTGCCAGCAGTCCCCCCGACAGGGACGAGCAGTACTTC
TRBV9	TRBD2	17	TRBJ2-5	NA	CASSVGPLAGGQETQYF	TGTGCCAGCAGCGTAGGTCCCCTAGCGGGAGGGCAAGAGACCCAGTACTTC
TRBV6-5	NA	13	TRBJ2-7	NA	CATSLPGAYEQYF	TGTGCCACATCCCTCCCGGGCGCCTACGAGCAGTACTTC
TRBV6-5	TRBD1	15	TRBJ1-2	NA	CASKIGRQGAYGYTF	TGTGCCAGCAAAATCGGCCGACAGGGGGCATATGGCTACACCTTC
TRBV19	TRBD1	14	TRBJ1-5	once	CASIDRGSNQPQHF	TGTGCCAGTATTGACAGGGGAAGCAATCAGCCCCAGCATTTT
TRBV23-1	TRBD1	15	TRBJ2-7	NA	CASSLRGQGEDEQYF	TGCGCCAGCAGTTTGAGAGGACAGGGGGAGGACGAGCAGTACTTC
TRBV5-1	NA	15	TRBJ1-5	few	CASSLSGRGDQPQHF	TGCGCCAGCAGCTTGTCGGGCAGGGGCGATCAGCCCCAGCATTTT
TRBV19	TRBD1	14	TRBJ1-5	NA	CASQGANGNQPQHF	TGTGCCAGCCAGGGGGCTAATGGCAATCAGCCCCAGCATTTT
TRBV7-8	NA	14	TRBJ1-2	NA	CASSPRWGAYGYTF	TGTGCCAGCAGCCCCCGGTGGGGGGCCTATGGCTACACCTTC
TRBV9	NA	16	TRBJ2-3	NA	CASSVGGDDGTDTQYF	TGTGCCAGCAGCGTAGGGGGGGACGATGGCACAGATACGCAGTATTTT
TRBV11-2	NA	15	TRBJ2-7	NA	CASSLDQGWIYEQYF	TGTGCCAGCAGCTTAGATCAGGGTTGGATCTACGAGCAGTACTTC
TRBV25-1	NA	14	TRBJ2-7	NA	CASTATGRPHEQYF	TGTGCCAGCACGGCGACGGGAAGACCCCACGAGCAGTACTTC
TRBV5-1	TRBD2	16	TRBJ2-3	NA	CASSSGTSGGADTQYF	TGCGCCAGCAGCTCGGGGACTAGCGGGGGGGCAGATACGCAGTATTTT
TRBV4-1	NA	17	TRBJ2-4	NA	CASSLAAFRVKENIQYF	TGCGCCAGCAGCCTCGCCGCCTTTCGGGTTAAGGAGAACATTCAGTACTTC
TRBV2	TRBD2	13	TRBJ2-1	NA	CAAREGDWNEQFF	TGTGCCGCCCGGGAGGGAGATTGGAATGAGCAGTTCTTC
TRBV7-9	NA	14	TRBJ1-5	NA	CASSFRVNNQPQHF	TGTGCCAGCAGCTTTAGGGTGAACAATCAGCCCCAGCATTTT
TRBV10-1	TRBD2	13	TRBJ2-2	NA	CATSGEYTGELFF	TGCGCCACCAGCGGGGAGTACACCGGGGAGCTGTTTTTT
TRBV27	NA	13	TRBJ2-1	once	CASSLSGGGEQFF	TGTGCCAGCAGTTTATCTGGCGGCGGTGAGCAGTTCTTC
TRBV3-1/TRBV3-2	TRBD1	17	TRBJ1-4	NA	CASSQALPGQGDEKLFF	TGTGCCAGCAGCCAAGCACTACCGGGACAGGGGGATGAAAAACTGTTTTTT
TRBV5-1	NA	14	TRBJ2-7	NA	CASYTGDLTYEQYF	TGCGCCAGTTACACCGGAGACTTGACCTACGAGCAGTACTTC
TRBV29-1	TRBD1	14	TRBJ1-1	NA	CSVRTGGGNTEAFF	TGCAGCGTTAGGACAGGGGGGGGGAACACTGAAGCTTTCTTT
TRBV18	TRBD1	13	TRBJ2-1	NA	CASSYRGNNEQFF	TGTGCCAGCTCTTACAGGGGAAACAATGAGCAGTTCTTC
TRBV29-1	NA	13	TRBJ1-2	NA	CSVEAKNNPAHTF	TGCAGCGTTGAAGCCAAAAATAACCCCGCGCACACCTTC
TRBV30	NA	14	TRBJ2-1	NA	CAWKGGGPYNEQFF	TGTGCCTGGAAGGGTGGGGGTCCCTACAATGAGCAGTTCTTC
TRBV9	NA	16	TRBJ1-3	NA	CASSVQRGLPGNTIYF	TGTGCCAGCAGCGTTCAGAGGGGCCTCCCTGGAAACACCATATATTTT
TRBV5-1	TRBD2	15	TRBJ2-7	NA	CASSFTSGSLYEQYF	TGCGCCAGCAGTTTCACTAGCGGGAGTCTCTACGAGCAGTACTTC
TRBV6-1	NA	12	TRBJ2-1	once	CASSEVKRGQFF	TGTGCCAGCAGTGAAGTTAAAAGGGGGCAGTTCTTC
TRBV18	NA	13	TRBJ1-2	once	CASSPTGTEGYTF	TGTGCCAGCTCACCAACAGGGACCGAGGGCTACACCTTC
TRBV7-2	NA	12	TRBJ2-7	NA	CASSLSSYEQYF	TGTGCCAGCAGCCTTAGTTCCTACGAGCAGTACTTC
TRBV5-4	TRBD1	16	TRBJ2-7	NA	CASSLGGTGGLHEQYF	TGTGCCAGCAGCTTGGGAGGGACAGGGGGGTTACACGAGCAGTACTTC
TRBV5-6	NA	15	TRBJ2-1	NA	CASSRTPNSYNEQFF	TGTGCCAGCAGCAGGACTCCTAACTCCTACAATGAGCAGTTCTTC
TRBV6-1	NA	15	TRBJ2-2	NA	CASTETLAAPGELFF	TGTGCCAGCACTGAAACGTTAGCAGCCCCCGGGGAGCTGTTTTTT